The 14 T cell receptor beta chains below all came from one sample that was sequenced in a study of shared clonotypes between healthy human individuals. The assay was immunoSEQ multiplex PCR, and TCRdb's table has in-frame clones only and misses some. Found here are around 600,000 clones, more than 95% of them singletons; the top ten hold 0.3%. Terminally differentiated effector memory CD45RA+ cells were excluded from the naive CD8 cells, which were CD45RO-negative and positively selected for CCR7. The sample was naive CD8+ T cells sorted from blood. The receptors were gathered from a young man in good health.

J is TRBJ1-4 and V is TRBV29-1; 11 nucleotides agree with TRBD1. Germline V gives CDR1 SQVTM, CDR2 ANQGSEA. The CDR3 extends over 17 amino acids. The V segment lost 7 bases and the J segment 3 bases; nucleotides outside the gene matches: 13. The CDR3 is CSARGQGAPGPNEKLFF. In DNA, the CDR3 is TGCAGCGCCCGAGGACAGGGGGCGCCGGGTCCTAATGAAAAACTGTTTTTT. Looking up the rest from reference TRBV29-1 and TRBJ1-4 gives the full variable domain: SAVISQKPSRDICQRGTSLTIQCQVDSQVTMMFWYRQQPGQSLTLIATANQGSEATYESGFVIDKFPISRPNLTFSTLTVSNMSPEDSSIYLCSARGQGAPGPNEKLFFGSGTQLSVL.

Here the CDR3 DNA reads TGTGCCATCAGTGAGGTTGGGGATTTTCAGCCCCAGCATTTT. Protein sequence: CAISEVGDFQPQHF. V and J are TRBV10-3 and TRBJ1-5; D gene unclear. Germline values: CDR1 ENHRY, CDR2 SYGVKD. CDR3 length equals 14 residues. V gave up 2 bases and J gave up 6 bases, with 11 bases separating them.

The V and J genes are TRBV5-4 and TRBJ1-1; D remains unclear. The V and J ends lost 4 bases and 0 bases respectively, with 10 bases between them. CDR1 is SGHNT, CDR2 YYREEE, per germline (reference sequence). The CDR3 is 14 residues long. The CDR3 DNA reads as TGTGCCAGCAGCGAACCAAGTATGAACACTGAAGCTTTCTTT. Protein: CASSEPSMNTEAFF.

The chain has TRBV11-2 and TRBJ2-5; 11 bases match TRBD2. Losses at the gene ends were 5 bases for V and 2 bases for J; bases not matched to a gene: 7. CDR1 is SGHAT and CDR2 is FQNNGV in the germline V gene. The CDR3 runs to 16 residues. The DNA for the CDR3 is TGTGCCAGCAGCGCCCGGGTAGCGGGAGGGCAAGAGACCCAGTACTTC. Protein sequence: CASSARVAGGQETQYF.

V gene TRBV18 combines with J gene TRBJ1-2; tentatively, D is TRBD1 (5 bases). The CDR3 contains 16 residues. CDR1 KGHSH and CDR2 LQKENI come from the germline V gene. V gave up 1 base and J gave up 6 bases, with 18 bases separating them. The CDR3 is CASSPQLLGEGNGYTF. The CDR3 DNA reads as TGTGCCAGCTCACCACAACTCCTTGGGGAGGGGAATGGCTACACCTTC. The full variable domain, its missing parts supplied by reference TRBV18 and TRBJ1-2, is NAGVMQNPRHLVRRRGQEARLRCSPMKGHSHVYWYRQLPEEGLKFMVYLQKENIIDESGMPKERFSAEFPKEGPSILRIQQVVRGDSAAYFCASSPQLLGEGNGYTFGSGTRLTVV.

The chain uses TRBV27 and TRBJ1-2; the D gene is possibly TRBD1 (5 bases). This CDR3 has 13 residues. V was clipped by 7 bases and J by 0 bases, with 9 bases between them. CDR1 is MNHEY, CDR2 SMNVEV, per germline (reference sequence). Here the CDR3 reads CASMGETNYGYTF. CDR3 DNA: TGTGCCAGCATGGGGGAAACTAACTATGGCTACACCTTC.

V is TRBV5-1 and J is TRBJ2-1; no definite D call. V was pared by 0 bases and J by 4 bases, with 14 bases between. Germline V gives CDR1 SGHRS, CDR2 YFSETQ. The CDR3 covers 16 residues. CDR3 sequence: CASSLGSLRDYNEQFF. In nucleotides, the CDR3 is TGCGCCAGCAGCTTGGGCAGCTTAAGGGATTACAATGAGCAGTTCTTC.

Details on this clone: This specimen includes other DNA sequences encoding the same CDR3. The gene calls are TRBV29-1 and TRBJ2-2; no clear D gene. The length of the CDR3 is 13 residues. CDR1 SQVTM and CDR2 ANQGSEA come from the germline V gene. V was trimmed by 3 bases and J by 0 bases, leaving 5 bases between them. CDR3 bases: TGCAGCGTTGACACCCCGAACACCGGGGAGCTGTTTTTT. Translating gives CSVDTPNTGELFF.

CDR3 sequence: CASSVVPGNEQFF. CDR3 nucleotide sequence: TGTGCCAGCAGCGTAGTACCGGGGAATGAGCAGTTCTTC. The chain carries TRBV9 and TRBJ2-1; tentative D call: TRBD2 (5 bases). The CDR3 runs to 13 residues. Between the trimmed V and J ends, which lost 0 bases and 7 bases, there was a span of 8 bases. CDR1 and CDR2 (germline): SGDLS, YYNGEE.

In DNA, the CDR3 is TGTGCCAGCAGCTTAACTCTAGCGAATGAGCAGTTCTTC. This codes for CASSLTLANEQFF. V and J are TRBV7-9 and TRBJ2-1; the D gene is possibly TRBD2 (6 bases). This CDR3 contains 13 residues. The V and J ends lost 2 bases and 7 bases respectively, with 9 bases between them. Germline assignment: CDR1 SEHNR and CDR2 FQNEAQ (reference sequence).

The rearrangement joins TRBV27 to TRBJ2-7; D gene ambiguous. The V and J ends lost 2 bases and 6 bases respectively, with 11 bases between them. This CDR3 is built from 13 residues. In germline, CDR1 is MNHEY, CDR2 SMNVEV (reference sequence). The CDR3 coding sequence is TGTGCCAGCAGTTTAGCCCCGAATCGCGAGCAGTACTTC. Its translation: CASSLAPNREQYF.

The rearrangement joins TRBV13 to TRBJ2-1; TRBD2 is a possible D gene (6 bases). Trimming took 4 bases from V and 2 from J, leaving 12 bases between them. This CDR3 comprises 15 residues. Germline V gene sequence: CDR1 PRHDT, CDR2 FYEKMQ (reference sequence). The CDR3 here is CASSSRDLAYNEQFF. CDR3 nucleotides: TGTGCCAGCAGCTCCCGGGACTTAGCCTACAATGAGCAGTTCTTC.

The V and J genes are TRBV5-6 and TRBJ2-7, with TRBD2 matching over 8 bases. J gave up 5 bases and V 6 bases, and 10 bases lay outside the gene matches. The germline V gene has CDR1 SGHDT and CDR2 YYEEEE. CDR3 length: 14 residues. DNA of the CDR3: TGTGCCAGCACCGTCGGGACTAGTTCCCACGAGCAGTACTTC. It codes for CASTVGTSSHEQYF.

The chain recombines TRBV6-1 with TRBJ2-7; 9 bases line up with TRBD1. Germline lookup yields CDR1 MNHNS and CDR2 SASEGT. The CDR3 covers 16 residues. The ends lost 2 bases at V and 5 bases at J; junction bases unmatched: 10. Written as DNA, the CDR3 is TGTGCCAGCAGTGAACCTGGAGACAGGGGGATCAACGAGCAGTACTTC. Amino acid sequence: CASSEPGDRGINEQYF.